This TCR beta chain was sequenced in a study of T-cell memory formation after mild COVID-19. Study conclusions and caveats: The pre-infection memory compartment contained some responding clones, suggesting cross-reactive memory joined. Contracting CD4+ clones were located mainly in CM and EM, and CD8+ clones in EMRA.

Trimming stripped 3 bases from V and 0 bases from J, with 12 bases between. This CDR3 has 16 residues. Constant-segment primers were used for 5'RACE, and the resulting TCR alpha and TCR beta cDNA libraries carried sample barcodes and UMIs. TCRdb reprocessed the 5' RACE reads with MiXCR, giving one entry per CDR3 protein. Among about 340,000 distinct CDR3 sequences listed, 13% were seen once. Concerning this clonotype itself: Its specificity is unknown.

The specimen sequenced was PBMCs or a T cell subset sorted from them (not recorded which). This sequence joins TRBV12-3 or TRBV12-4 and TRBJ1-5; D not certain. The receptor comes from a young man who had mild COVID-19 (a few samples of this study predate the infection). Cell type and time point are not known. The CDR3 spells CASSFGRPYSNQPQHF. The CDR3 nucleotides are TGTGCCAGCAGTTTCGGACGGCCCTATAGCAATCAGCCCCAGCATTTT.